Listed below are T cell receptor beta chains from one sample, sequenced in a study of breast tumors, draining lymph nodes, adjacent tissues. TCRdb called the multiplex PCR reads again in MiXCR, with one record for every CDR3 protein. The sample lists approximately 210,000 distinct CDR3 sequences, under 40% seen once, with 3% to 4% in the top ten. The specimen sequenced was axillary lymph node tissue. These receptors were taken from a female donor with breast cancer. Some clones in this sample may be carry-over from other donors' samples. Each CDR3 is given with its conserved first and last residue. Each record gives: D gene, J gene, V gene, clone size, CDR3 DNA, CDR3 protein. The D gene is left open where the match is weak. Not all rows give a size; the values are once, few, many and, for expanded clones, a class.

>NA|TRBJ2-1|TRBV9|many
TGTGCCAGCTCAGAGGCCCCGAGCTACAATGAGCAGTTCTTC
CASSEAPSYNEQFF
>TRBD1|TRBJ1-6|TRBV6-4|many
TGTGCCAGCAGTGACTTCCCAATCGGGACAGGGGTTTCACCCCTCCACTTT
CASSDFPIGTGVSPLHF
>NA|TRBJ2-7|TRBV4-1|many
TGCGCCAGCAGCCAAAGGGTGCGCGCCTCCTACGAGCAGTACTTC
CASSQRVRASYEQYF
>NA|TRBJ2-7|TRBV5-4|few
TGTGCCAGCAGCTTGAATTCCTACGAGCAGTACTTC
CASSLNSYEQYF
>NA|TRBJ1-1|TRBV7-2|NA
TGTGCCAGCAGCTTAGTGTCGGGGGCGAACACTGAAGCTTTCTTT
CASSLVSGANTEAFF
>NA|TRBJ2-5|TRBV3-1|few
TGTGCCAGCAGCCGCCGGACCGAAAGGGAGACCCAGTACTTC
CASSRRTERETQYF
>NA|TRBJ2-3|TRBV27|NA
TGTGCCACCAACCCGATGGATACGCAGTATTTT
CATNPMDTQYF
>NA|TRBJ2-2|TRBV12-5|NA
TGTGCTAGTGCCTTAAAAGACTACACCGGGGAGCTGTTTTTT
CASALKDYTGELFF
>NA|TRBJ2-5|TRBV30|NA
TGTGCCTGGAGTGTAGTTCAGGGGACGGAGACCCAGTACTTC
CAWSVVQGTETQYF
>NA|TRBJ1-2|TRBV13|many
TGTGCCAGCAGCTCCGGACAGACCGGCTACACCTTC
CASSSGQTGYTF
>TRBD1|TRBJ2-2|TRBV11-2|many
TGTGCCAGCAAATCGTCTCCGGGACAGGGGCCCGGGGAGCTGTTTTTT
CASKSSPGQGPGELFF
>TRBD1|TRBJ2-1|TRBV20-1|NA
TGCAGTGCTATGCAGGGGGCCGACAATGAGCAGTTCTTC
CSAMQGADNEQFF
>NA|TRBJ2-3|TRBV20-1|many
TGCAGTGCACCATCAAGAGATACGCAGTATTTT
CSAPSRDTQYF
>NA|TRBJ1-6|TRBV7-2|NA
TGTGCCAGCAGTCCAGTAAAAGAGGGACCCCTCCACTTT
CASSPVKEGPLHF
>NA|TRBJ2-7|TRBV6-1|few
TGTGCCAGCAGTGAATTCCAGAGTCTCTACGAGCAGTACTTC
CASSEFQSLYEQYF
>TRBD1|TRBJ2-3|TRBV18|NA
TGTGCCAGCTCCCGCGGGACAGGTAGCACAGATACGCAGTATTTT
CASSRGTGSTDTQYF